The 26 T cell receptor beta chains below were found in one sample sequenced in a study of blood T cells in healthy people across ages. The authors ran a second PCR of roughly 6 to 12 cycles using a sample-barcoded 5' primer and a J-beta primer mix. From the 5' RACE reads, TCRdb called clonotypes with MiXCR, one entry per CDR3 protein. The sample has about 650,000 distinct CDR3 sequences; 40% to 65% are singletons. The sequencing input was blood. These TCRs come from an elderly woman in good health.

This clonotype has more than one count but fewer than ten. The J gene is TRBJ1-5, the V gene TRBV20-1, with 8 nucleotides matching TRBD1. This CDR3 has 15 amino acids. Germline values: CDR1 DFQATT, CDR2 SNEGSKA (reference sequence). The V segment lost 3 bases and the J segment 0 bases; nucleotides outside the gene matches: 4. The CDR3 reads CSASKQGVSNQPQHF. The CDR3 region has the DNA TGCAGTGCTAGCAAACAGGGGGTTAGCAATCAGCCCCAGCATTTT.

The CDR3 is CSAVQGAGTQYF. DNA for the CDR3: TGCAGTGCGGTACAGGGGGCTGGTACGCAGTATTTT. The genes are TRBV20-1 and TRBJ2-3; TRBD1 aligns across 9 bases. Germline values: CDR1 DFQATT, CDR2 SNEGSKA (reference sequence). CDR3 length: 12 residues. Trimming cost V 6 bases and J 8 bases; bases outside gene matches: 6.

The chain combines TRBV28 with TRBJ1-2; perhaps TRBD1 as D (5 bases). V was shortened by 4 bases and J by 8 bases, with 17 bases between the two germline ends. Germline V gives CDR1 MDHEN, CDR2 SYDVKM. This CDR3 comprises 14 residues. The CDR3 region has the DNA TGTGCCAGCAGTTCTCGCCGGGACTCGGGGGGCTACACCTTC. Protein product: CASSSRRDSGGYTF.

This clonotype was seen more than once but under ten times. CDR3 residues: CASSQVPQETQYF. DNA for the CDR3: TGCGCCAGCAGCCAAGTCCCTCAAGAGACCCAGTACTTC. The chain employs TRBV4-3 and TRBJ2-5; D not certain. The CDR3 spans 13 residues. Germline V gene data show CDR1 as LGHNA and CDR2 as YSLEER. Trimming pared 1 base from V and 2 bases from J, leaving 5 bases between.

This clonotype was found a few times. The chain combines TRBV20-1 with TRBJ1-5, with no clear D. The CDR3 sequence is 15 residues long. CDR1 and CDR2 (germline): DFQATT, SNEGSKA (reference sequence). The V and J ends lost 4 bases and 5 bases respectively, with 18 bases between them. The CDR3 sequence is CSATPSLGFDQPQHF. DNA for the CDR3: TGCAGTGCTACCCCGTCGCTAGGGTTTGATCAGCCCCAGCATTTT.

This sequence joins TRBV29-1 and TRBJ2-7, with 11 bases aligning to TRBD2. J gave up 6 bases and V 4 bases, and 17 bases lay outside the gene matches. The CDR3 consists of 17 residues. CDR1 is SQVTM, CDR2 ANQGSEA, per germline. In DNA, the CDR3 is TGCAGCGTTGGCGGGGGCCTTAGCGGGAGGGCCGGTTGCGAGCAGTACTTC. It specifies CSVGGGLSGRAGCEQYF.

This clonotype has only one observation. This chain connects TRBV2 to TRBJ2-1; no clear D. The CDR3 loop spans 12 amino acids. V shed 7 bases and J shed 7 bases, with 11 bases lying between them. Germline values: CDR1 SNHLY, CDR2 FYNNEI. CDR3 in amino acids: CASTRVRNEQFF. The CDR3 DNA sequence: TGTGCCAGCACCCGGGTTCGGAATGAGCAGTTCTTC.

CDR3 protein: CASSYFGGGQWYF. CDR3 nucleotide sequence: TGTGCCAGCAGTTACTTCGGGGGAGGACAATGGTACTTC. The rearrangement links TRBV6-5 to TRBJ2-5; TRBD2 is a possible D gene (6 bases). Per the germline V gene, CDR1 is MNHEY and CDR2 is SVGAGI. Trimming took 1 base from V and 13 from J, leaving 16 bases between them. The CDR3 length is 13 residues.

This clonotype was seen repeatedly, ten times or more. The chain employs TRBV7-3 and TRBJ2-3; D unclear. V dropped 2 bases and J dropped 7 bases, with 10 bases sitting between them. The CDR3 covers 13 residues. Germline assignment: CDR1 SGHTA and CDR2 FQGTGA. The CDR3 region is CASSLPPVYTQYF. The CDR3 DNA reads as TGTGCCAGCAGCTTACCCCCAGTATATACGCAGTATTTT.

In regard to this clonotype: A much larger clone differs by one base, so this may be a read error. The chain carries TRBV12-3 or TRBV12-4 and TRBJ2-5; the match to TRBD2 covers 15 bases. The CDR3 is 15 residues long. Trimming removed 6 bases from V and 11 bases from J; junction bases left unmatched: 10. CDR3 loop: CASSPGTSGRNEQYF. The CDR3 DNA follows: TGTGCCAGCAGCCCTGGGACTAGCGGGAGGAATGAGCAGTACTTC.

The gene calls are TRBV20-1 and TRBJ2-3, with 9 positions matching TRBD1. The CDR3 runs 12 residues. Germline-derived CDR1 and CDR2 are DFQATT and SNEGSKA (reference sequence). The CDR3, as DNA: TGCAGGCCGACAGGGGGTACAGATACGCAGTATTTT. Its protein product is CRPTGGTDTQYF.

The J gene is TRBJ2-7, the V gene TRBV12-3 or TRBV12-4; 9 nucleotides align to TRBD2. This CDR3 spans 14 amino acids. The trim removed 5 bases at V and 7 bases at J, leaving 9 bases unmatched. The CDR3 DNA reads as TGTGCCAGCAGTATTAGAGCGGGGGGAAATGAGCAGTACTTC. Its protein product is CASSIRAGGNEQYF.

This clonotype was observed a few times. The gene calls are TRBV29-1 and TRBJ2-3, with 8 bases that match TRBD1. The trim removed 6 bases at V and 5 bases at J, leaving 13 bases unmatched. In germline, CDR1 is SQVTM, CDR2 ANQGSEA. The length of the CDR3 is 15 residues. The CDR3 DNA follows: TGCAGCGTGGCTGATACAGGGGGATTTAAAGATACGCAGTATTTT. It yields the protein CSVADTGGFKDTQYF.

CDR3 amino acids: CASSQREGITGELFF. CDR3 DNA: TGCGCCAGCAGCCAGAGAGAGGGAATCACCGGGGAGCTGTTTTTT. The J gene is TRBJ2-2, the V gene TRBV4-1; possibly TRBD2 for D (5 bases). The V gene's germline CDR1 is MGHRA and CDR2 YSYEKL. The CDR3 is 15 residues long. The V end lost 3 bases, the J end lost 4 bases, and 12 bases lay between the germline ends.

The chain has TRBV7-2 and TRBJ2-5; D is ambiguous. Gene TRBJ2-7 matches the end of the DNA better, so the J call may be wrong. This CDR3 is built from 13 residues. Germline CDR1 SGHTA, CDR2 FQGNSA. CDR3 sequence (DNA): TGTGCCAGCAGCGTACCACAAACGCGCGAGCAGTACTTC. Its translation is CASSVPQTREQYF.

The chain carries TRBV5-1 and TRBJ2-7, with D possibly TRBD2 on 6 matching bases. CDR1 and CDR2 (germline): SGHRS, YFSETQ. V dropped 0 bases and J dropped 12 bases, with 16 bases sitting between them. The CDR3 is 13 amino acids. CDR3 protein: CASSLADRERTYF. CDR3 nucleotide sequence: TGCGCCAGCAGCTTGGCTGATCGGGAGCGGACGTACTTC.

Worth noting for this clonotype: A single base separates this from a much larger clone, so it may be a read error. V gene TRBV27 combines with J gene TRBJ2-3; possibly TRBD1 for D (6 bases). CDR3 length equals 15 residues. Germline CDR1 reads MNHEY; CDR2 reads SMNVEV (reference sequence). The CDR3 DNA reads as TGTGCCAGCAGTTTATTCCAGGACAGCACAGATTCGCAGTATTTT. Protein sequence: CASSLFQDSTDSQYF.

V is TRBV7-6 and J is TRBJ2-5; D is ambiguous. The last part of the DNA fits TRBJ2-7 better; the J call may be wrong. The CDR3 loop spans 14 amino acids. Germline CDR1 and CDR2: SGHVS and FNYEAQ. CDR3 amino acids: CASSPELGRYEQYF. CDR3 nucleotides: TGTGCCAGCAGCCCCGAATTAGGGCGTTACGAGCAGTACTTC.

The rearrangement uses TRBV28 and TRBJ2-1; D not certain. This CDR3 is 13 amino acids long. Trimming cost V 5 bases and J 15 bases, with 20 bases left between them. Germline values: CDR1 MDHEN, CDR2 SYDVKM. CDR3: CASSPSQTRVMFF. As DNA, the CDR3 is TGTGCCAGCAGTCCCTCCCAGACTCGAGTAATGTTCTTC.

This clonotype was seen repeatedly, ten times or more. V gene TRBV29-1 combines with J gene TRBJ2-1, with D perhaps given as TRBD1 or TRBD2 (5 bases each). This CDR3 has 14 amino acids. The V gene's germline CDR1 is SQVTM and CDR2 ANQGSEA. The ends were cut back, 6 bases at V and 2 bases at J, with 14 bases in the middle. The CDR3 loop is CSVGRLLTYNEQFF. The DNA for the CDR3 is TGCAGCGTGGGACGTCTCCTTACCTACAATGAGCAGTTCTTC.

This clonotype occurred once. V is TRBV28 and J is TRBJ2-7, with TRBD2 matching 9 bases. Germline CDR1 and CDR2: MDHEN and SYDVKM. Trimming took 7 bases from V and 0 from J; bases not matched to a gene: 7. This CDR3 has 15 residues. The CDR3 region has the DNA TGTGCCAGCACCGGACTAGCGATTGGCTCCTACGAGCAGTACTTC. Translation: CASTGLAIGSYEQYF. Full variable domain (missing parts from reference TRBV28 and TRBJ2-7): DVKVTQSSRYLVKRTGEKVFLECVQDMDHENMFWYRQDPGLGLRLIYFSYDVKMKEKGDIPEGYSVSREKKERFSLILESASTNQTSMYLCASTGLAIGSYEQYFGPGTRLTVT.

The genes are TRBV20-1 and TRBJ2-3, with TRBD2 matching over 11 bases. CDR3 size: 15 residues. Trimming cost V 5 bases and J 4 bases; bases outside gene matches: 8. CDR1 DFQATT and CDR2 SNEGSKA come from the germline V gene (reference sequence). CDR3 protein: CSAYELAGVADTQYF. The CDR3 coding sequence is TGCAGTGCTTACGAACTAGCGGGAGTAGCAGATACGCAGTATTTT.

The chain is built from TRBV12-3 or TRBV12-4 and TRBJ2-3; no definite D call. This CDR3 comprises 13 residues. V lost 3 bases and J lost 4, with 8 bases in between. CDR3 loop: CASSFKGPDTQYF. Written as DNA, the CDR3 is TGTGCCAGCAGTTTTAAGGGTCCAGATACGCAGTATTTT.

The chain joins TRBV20-1 to TRBJ2-2; 15 bases agree with TRBD2. Germline V gene lookup returns CDR1 DFQATT and CDR2 SNEGSKA (reference sequence). With 6 bases clipped from V and 4 bases from J, the junction kept 9 bases outside the gene matches. The CDR3 runs 17 residues. The CDR3 sequence: CSATGLAGGGSTGELFF. The CDR3 nucleotides are TGCAGTGCCACGGGACTAGCGGGAGGAGGGAGCACCGGGGAGCTGTTTTTT.

On this clonotype itself: A read error is possible here, since a much larger clone lies one base away. The chain combines TRBV30 with TRBJ2-1; D gene unclear. The J call is uncertain, as TRBJ2-7 better fits the DNA end. Germline V gene data show CDR1 as GTSNPN and CDR2 as SVGIG (reference sequence). The CDR3 totals 10 residues. CDR3: CAWSYNEQYF. CDR3 coding DNA: TGTGCCTGGAGCTACAATGAGCAGTACTTC.

This clonotype appeared a few times. The chain is built from TRBV3-1 and TRBJ2-3; 7 nucleotides agree with TRBD1. Germline assignment: CDR1 LGHDT and CDR2 YNNKEL (reference sequence). This CDR3 is 14 amino acids long. Germline trimming cut 3 bases from V and 8 bases from J; bases unmatched to any gene: 8. CDR3 sequence reads: CASSQRQGPGTQYF. In DNA, the CDR3 is TGTGCCAGCAGCCAGCGACAGGGTCCGGGTACGCAGTATTTT.